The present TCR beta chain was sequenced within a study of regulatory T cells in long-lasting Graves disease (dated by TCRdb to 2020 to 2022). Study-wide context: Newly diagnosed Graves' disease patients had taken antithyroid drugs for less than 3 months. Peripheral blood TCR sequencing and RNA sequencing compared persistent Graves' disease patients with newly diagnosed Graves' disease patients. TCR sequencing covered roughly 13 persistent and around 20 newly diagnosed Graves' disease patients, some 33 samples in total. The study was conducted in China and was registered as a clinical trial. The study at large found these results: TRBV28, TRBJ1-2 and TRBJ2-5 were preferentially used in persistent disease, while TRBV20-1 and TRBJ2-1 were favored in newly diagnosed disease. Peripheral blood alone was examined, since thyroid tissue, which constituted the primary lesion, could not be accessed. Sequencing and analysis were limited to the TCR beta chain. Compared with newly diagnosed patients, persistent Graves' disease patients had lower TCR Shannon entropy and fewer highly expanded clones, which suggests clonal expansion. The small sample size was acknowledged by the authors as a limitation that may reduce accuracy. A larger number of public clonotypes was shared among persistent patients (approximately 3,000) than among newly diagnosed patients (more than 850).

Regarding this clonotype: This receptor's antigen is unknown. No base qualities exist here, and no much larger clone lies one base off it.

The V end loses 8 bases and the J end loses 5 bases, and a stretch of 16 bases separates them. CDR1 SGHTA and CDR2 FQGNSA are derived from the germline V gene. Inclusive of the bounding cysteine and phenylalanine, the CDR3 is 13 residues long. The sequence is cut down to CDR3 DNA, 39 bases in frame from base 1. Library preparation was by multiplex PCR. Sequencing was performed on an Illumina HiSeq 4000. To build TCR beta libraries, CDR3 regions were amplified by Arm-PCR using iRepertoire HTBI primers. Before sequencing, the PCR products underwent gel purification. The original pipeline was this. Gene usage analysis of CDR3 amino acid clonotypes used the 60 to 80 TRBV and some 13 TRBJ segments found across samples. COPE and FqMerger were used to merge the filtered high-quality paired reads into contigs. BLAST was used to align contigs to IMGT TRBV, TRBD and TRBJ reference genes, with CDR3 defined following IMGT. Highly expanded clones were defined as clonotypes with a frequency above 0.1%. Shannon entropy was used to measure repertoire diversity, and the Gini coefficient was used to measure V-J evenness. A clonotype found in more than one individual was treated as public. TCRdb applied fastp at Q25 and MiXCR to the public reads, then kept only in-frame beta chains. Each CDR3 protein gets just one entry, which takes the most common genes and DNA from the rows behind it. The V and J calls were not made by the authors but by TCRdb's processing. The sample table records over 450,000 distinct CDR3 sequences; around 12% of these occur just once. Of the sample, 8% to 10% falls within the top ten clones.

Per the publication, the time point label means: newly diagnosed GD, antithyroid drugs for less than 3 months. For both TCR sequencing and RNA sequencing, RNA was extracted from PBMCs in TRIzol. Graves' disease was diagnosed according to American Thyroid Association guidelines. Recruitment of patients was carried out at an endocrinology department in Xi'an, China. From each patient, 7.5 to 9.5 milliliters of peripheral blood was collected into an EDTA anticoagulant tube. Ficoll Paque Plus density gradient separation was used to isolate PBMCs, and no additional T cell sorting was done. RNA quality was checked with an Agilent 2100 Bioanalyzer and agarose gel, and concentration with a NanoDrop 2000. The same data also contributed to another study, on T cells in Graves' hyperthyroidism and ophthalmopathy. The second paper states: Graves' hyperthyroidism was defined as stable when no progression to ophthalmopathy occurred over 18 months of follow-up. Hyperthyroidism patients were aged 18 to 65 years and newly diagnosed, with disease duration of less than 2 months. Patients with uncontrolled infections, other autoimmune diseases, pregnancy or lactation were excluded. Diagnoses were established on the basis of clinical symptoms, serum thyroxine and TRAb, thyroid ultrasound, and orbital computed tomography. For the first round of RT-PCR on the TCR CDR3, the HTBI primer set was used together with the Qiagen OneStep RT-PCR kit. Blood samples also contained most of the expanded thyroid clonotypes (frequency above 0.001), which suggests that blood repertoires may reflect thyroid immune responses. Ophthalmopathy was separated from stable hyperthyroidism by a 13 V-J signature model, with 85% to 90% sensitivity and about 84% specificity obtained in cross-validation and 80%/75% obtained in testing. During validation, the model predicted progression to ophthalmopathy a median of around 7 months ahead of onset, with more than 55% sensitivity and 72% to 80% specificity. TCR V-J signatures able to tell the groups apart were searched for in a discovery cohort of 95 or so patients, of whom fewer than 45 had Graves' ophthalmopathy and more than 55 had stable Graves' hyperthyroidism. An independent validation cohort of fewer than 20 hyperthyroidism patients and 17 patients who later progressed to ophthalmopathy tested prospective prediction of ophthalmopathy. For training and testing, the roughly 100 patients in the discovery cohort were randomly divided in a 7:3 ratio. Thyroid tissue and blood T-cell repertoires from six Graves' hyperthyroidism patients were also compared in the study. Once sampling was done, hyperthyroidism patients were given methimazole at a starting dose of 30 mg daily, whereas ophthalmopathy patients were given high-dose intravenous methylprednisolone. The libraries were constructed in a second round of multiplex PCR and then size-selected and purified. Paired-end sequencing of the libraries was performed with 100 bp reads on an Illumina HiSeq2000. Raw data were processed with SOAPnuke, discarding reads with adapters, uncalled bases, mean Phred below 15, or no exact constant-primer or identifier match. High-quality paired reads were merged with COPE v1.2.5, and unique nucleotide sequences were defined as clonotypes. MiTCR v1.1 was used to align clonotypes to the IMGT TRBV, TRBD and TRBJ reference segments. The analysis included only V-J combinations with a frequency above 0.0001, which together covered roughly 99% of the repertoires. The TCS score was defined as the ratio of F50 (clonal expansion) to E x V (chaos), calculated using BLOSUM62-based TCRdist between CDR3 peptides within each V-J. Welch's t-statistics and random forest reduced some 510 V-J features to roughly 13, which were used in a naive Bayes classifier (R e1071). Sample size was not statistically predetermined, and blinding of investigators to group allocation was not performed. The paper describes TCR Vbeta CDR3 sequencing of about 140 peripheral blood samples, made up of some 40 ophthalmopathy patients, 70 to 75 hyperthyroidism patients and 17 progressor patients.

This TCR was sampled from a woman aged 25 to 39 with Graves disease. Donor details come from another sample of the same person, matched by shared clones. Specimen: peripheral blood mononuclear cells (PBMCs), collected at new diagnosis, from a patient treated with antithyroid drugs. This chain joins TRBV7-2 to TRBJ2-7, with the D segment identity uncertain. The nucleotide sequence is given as TGTGCCAGCGAGCTTAAGGGTCGGAACGAGCAGTACTTC. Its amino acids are CASELKGRNEQYF.